This T cell receptor (beta chain) was identified in a study of human T cells and chemical hapten exposure. Findings of the study overall: After DPC sensitization, TCRs above 1 in 1000 frequency showed no change.

TCRdb fed the RACE reads into MiXCR, producing one record per CDR3 protein. The table includes approximately 40,000 distinct CDR3 sequences, about 3.5% detected once. For this clonotype: Its antigen is not identified.

The length of the CDR3 is 18 residues. Trimming took 4 bases from V and 0 from J; bases not matched to a gene: 12. Germline V gene sequence: CDR1 SEHNR, CDR2 FQNEAQ (reference sequence). The time point is: patch test 2, 6 weeks after DPC sensitization. The treatment is: therapeutic diphenylcyclopropenone sensitization with weekly scalp DPC. The specimen comprised whole blood, sampled in connection with sensitization to the hapten diphenylcyclopropenone (DPC). The source of this sequence is a man aged 40-49 years with alopecia areata. Some clones in this sample may be carry-over from other donors' samples. The chain combines TRBV7-9 with TRBJ2-3; 8 nucleotides line up with TRBD2. The CDR3 spells CASSSTHSTSGSTDTQYF. The DNA for the CDR3 is TGTGCCAGCAGCTCGACTCACTCAACTAGCGGTAGCACAGATACGCAGTATTTT.